This TCR beta chain was captured in a study of T cells expressing NK-cell markers. Study summary: Sorted CD3+CD56+NKG2C+, CD3+CD56+NKG2C- and CD3+CD56-NKG2C+ T-cell subsets were beta-chain profiled.

To note about this clonotype: No antigen is known for it.

The germline V gene has CDR1 DFQATT and CDR2 SNEGSKA (reference sequence). The CDR3 extends over 11 amino acids. TCRdb processed the 5' RACE reads again and assigns one entry to each CDR3 protein, with no DNA. The table for this sample gives 150,000 or so distinct CDR3 sequences. Overall study results and limits: Whether the expanded NKG2C+ T cell clones recognized HCMV remained unclear. 1.0-7.0% of CD8+ T cells in about 6 donors belonged to dominant NKG2C+ clonotypes.

This chain joins TRBV20-1 and TRBJ1-1; TCRdb picks TRBD1, but there is no DNA to check that call. The source material was blood T cells: a sorted CD56 or NKG2C T cell subset, CD4+ or CD8+ T cells, or bulk PBMC T cells (not recorded which). This sequence was found in a woman between 45 and 60 years old in good health. The chain's CDR3 is CSAWRGSEAFF.